This entry concerns a single T cell receptor beta chain. This sample is part of a study of shared clonotypes between healthy human individuals. Overall study context: Researchers assigned three CD4 naive, three CD4 memory, two CD8 naive and one CD8 memory plate to each donor.

Trimming pared 5 bases from V and 6 bases from J, leaving 9 bases between. CDR1 is SGHDN, CDR2 FVKESK, per germline. The CDR3 extends over 12 amino acids. TCRdb's copy holds only in-frame clones and misses some; the assay was immunoSEQ multiplex PCR. The repertoire has about 100,000 clones, more than 65% of them found once; the top ten carry approximately 23%. Sequencing input: memory CD8+ T cells sorted from blood. Documented subset: CD45RO+ cells pooled with CCR7-negative TemRA cells. This receptor was identified in a woman younger than 45 in good health. This chain connects TRBV14 to TRBJ2-3; D might be TRBD2 (5 bases). CDR3 DNA: TGTGCCAGCAGCGAACTAGGGGATACGCAGTATTTT. Amino acids: CASSELGDTQYF.